These 26 T cell receptor beta chains came from one sample sequenced in a study of blood T cell repertoires in COVID-19. TCRdb's copy holds only in-frame clones and misses some; the assay was immunoSEQ multiplex PCR. The table records 210,000 or so clones, around 90% of them present only once. The specimen was peripheral blood. Every receptor here comes from a man over 45 with acute or convalescent COVID-19.

J is TRBJ2-7 and V is TRBV5-1; TRBD1 aligns across 12 bases. Germline V lookup: CDR1 SGHRS, CDR2 YFSETQ. The CDR3 has 15 amino acids. The ends lost 2 bases at V and 4 bases at J; junction bases unmatched: 4. The CDR3 DNA sequence: TGCGCCAGCAGCTTCGGGACAGGGGGCAAATACGAGCAGTACTTC. It is translated as CASSFGTGGKYEQYF.

The V call is TRBV5-1, the J call TRBJ2-5, with D possibly being TRBD2 (10 bases). This CDR3 is 16 amino acids long. V was clipped by 2 bases and J by 9 bases, with 23 bases between them. CDR1 SGHRS and CDR2 YFSETQ come from the germline V gene. CDR3: CASSLGTGKAGGPQYF. The CDR3 nucleotides read TGCGCCAGCAGCTTAGGGACAGGGAAAGCGGGAGGGCCCCAGTACTTC.

The genes are TRBV27 and TRBJ2-7, with TRBD1 matching 9 bases. From germline, CDR1 is MNHEY and CDR2 SMNVEV (reference sequence). The CDR3 runs to 16 residues. The J segment lost 2 bases and the V segment lost 3 bases, leaving 8 bases of the junction unmatched. The CDR3 spells CASSLGQGRRAYEQYF. Here the CDR3 DNA reads TGTGCCAGCAGTTTGGGACAGGGTAGGAGGGCCTACGAGCAGTACTTC.

The CDR3 region has the DNA TGTGCCAGCAGCCAAGACCGGAGCGGGGGTTTTGATACGCAGTATTTT. As protein: CASSQDRSGGFDTQYF. This chain links TRBV4-2 with TRBJ2-3; the match to TRBD2 covers 8 bases. The CDR3 is made up of 16 amino acids. V gave up 0 bases and J gave up 6 bases; unmatched junction bases: 8. Germline CDR1 reads LGHNA; CDR2 reads YNFKEQ.

The chain carries TRBV3-1 (or the pseudogene TRBV3-2) and TRBJ1-1, with TRBD1 matching 7 bases. This CDR3 is 14 amino acids long. CDR1 and CDR2 from the germline V gene are LGHDT and YNNKEL (reference sequence). J gave up 4 bases and V 1 base, and 3 bases lay outside the gene matches. The CDR3 DNA sequence: TGTGCCAGCAGCCAAGCAGGGGGGTTCACTGAAGCTTTCTTT. As protein: CASSQAGGFTEAFF.

The gene calls are TRBV7-8 and TRBJ2-7, with D possibly matching TRBD2 (5 bases). The ends were cut back, 5 bases at V and 1 base at J, with 18 bases in the middle. This CDR3 comprises 16 residues. Germline V gene lookup returns CDR1 SGHVS and CDR2 FQNEAQ. CDR3 sequence reads: CASSNLLRGSSYEQYF. The CDR3 DNA sequence: TGTGCCAGCAGCAACCTCCTTCGGGGAAGTTCCTACGAGCAGTACTTC.

V usage is TRBV6-5 and J usage is TRBJ2-1, with 14 bases fitting TRBD2. Germline V CDR1 and CDR2: MNHEY, SVGAGI. The length of the CDR3 is 15 residues. V dropped 6 bases and J dropped 9; count of bases not matched to a gene: 7. CDR3 residues: CASRPTSGGAGEQFF. DNA of the CDR3: TGTGCCAGCAGGCCGACTAGCGGGGGGGCCGGTGAGCAGTTCTTC.

This chain connects TRBV5-1 to TRBJ2-2; 8 bases are shared with TRBD2. V lost 5 bases and J lost 5; bases outside the gene matches: 8. Germline CDR1 and CDR2: SGHRS and YFSETQ. The CDR3 covers 15 residues. The CDR3 DNA sequence: TGCGCCAGCAGATCCCGGGGGGGCGAAACCGGGGAGCTGTTTTTT. Translation gives CASRSRGGETGELFF. Using reference TRBV5-1 and TRBJ2-2 for the parts outside the CDR3, the full variable domain is KAGVTQTPRYLIKTRGQQVTLSCSPISGHRSVSWYQQTPGQGLQFLFEYFSETQRNKGNFPGRFSGRQFSNSRSEMNVSTLELGDSALYLCASRSRGGETGELFFGEGSRLTVL.

This clone was counted a few times. The chain combines TRBV27 with TRBJ2-1; 10 bases match TRBD2. J lost 5 bases, V lost 4 bases, and 8 bases had no gene match. This CDR3 is built from 16 residues. Looked up from germline, CDR1 is MNHEY and CDR2 is SMNVEV (reference sequence). The DNA for the CDR3 is TGTGCCAGCAGTTCTCTAGGACTAGCGGATCACAATGAGCAGTTCTTC. It specifies CASSSLGLADHNEQFF.

The rearrangement links TRBV5-1 to TRBJ2-7; TRBD1 aligns across 9 bases. This CDR3 region has 15 residues. The germline CDR1 and CDR2 sequences are SGHRS and YFSETQ. V lost 4 bases to trimming and J lost 6 bases; unmatched junction nucleotides: 11. CDR3 loop: CASSPGTGQGGEQYV. In DNA form, the CDR3 reads TGCGCCAGCAGCCCTGGCACGGGACAGGGTGGCGAGCAGTACGTC.

The J gene is TRBJ2-1, the V gene TRBV19; D perhaps matches TRBD2 (6 bases). The V gene's germline CDR1 is LNHDA and CDR2 SQIVND (reference sequence). This CDR3 contains 14 residues. The ends were cut back, 4 bases at V and 4 bases at J, with 11 bases in the middle. CDR3 in DNA: TGTGCCAGTAGTAGCGCTAGCGTTTACAATGAGCAGTTCTTC. This codes for CASSSASVYNEQFF. The full variable domain, in which reference TRBV19 and TRBJ2-1 provide the parts outside the CDR3, is DGGITQSPKYLFRKEGQNVTLSCEQNLNHDAMYWYRQDPGQGLRLIYYSQIVNDFQKGDIAEGYSVSREKKESFPLTVTSAQKNPTAFYLCASSSASVYNEQFFGPGTRLTVL.

This sequence joins TRBV7-9 and TRBJ1-4; TRBD1 might be the D (5 bases). The CDR3 covers 13 residues. Per germline, CDR1 SEHNR and CDR2 FQNEAQ (reference sequence). Trimming removed 7 bases from V and 8 bases from J, with 14 bases in between. DNA for the CDR3: TGTGCCAGCATCTACGGAGGGGACGAAAAACTGTTTTTT. Translation gives CASIYGGDEKLFF.

The rearrangement joins TRBV6-1 to TRBJ1-4; 12 bases are shared with TRBD1. Germline-derived CDR1 and CDR2 are MNHNS and SASEGT. The length of the CDR3 is 20 residues. V was pared by 4 bases and J by 0 bases, with 12 bases of the junction left unmatched. The CDR3 DNA is TGTGCCAGCAGTGCCCGGGACAGGGGGCCCCTCTTTGCAACTAATGAAAAACTGTTTTTT. Amino acids: CASSARDRGPLFATNEKLFF.

The chain is built from TRBV28 and TRBJ2-1; 7 nucleotides agree with TRBD1. Germline CDR1 MDHEN, CDR2 SYDVKM. The CDR3 has 16 residues. The V segment lost 6 bases and the J segment 4 bases; nucleotides outside the gene matches: 12. Here the CDR3 reads CASSPPGTAAYNEQFF. For the CDR3, the DNA is TGTGCCAGCAGCCCTCCTGGGACAGCGGCGTACAATGAGCAGTTCTTC.

This clone turned up a few times. This chain links TRBV6-5 with TRBJ2-2, with TRBD2 as a possible D gene (6 bases). This CDR3 region has 13 residues. Germline CDR1 is MNHEY and CDR2 is SVGAGI. V gave up 4 bases and J gave up 6 bases, with 9 bases separating them. The CDR3 nucleotides are TGTGCCAGCAGTTTTGGGAGGCCCGGGGAGCTGTTTTTT. Encoded protein: CASSFGRPGELFF.

The rearrangement joins TRBV5-6 to TRBJ1-6; unclear D gene. The V and J ends lost 0 bases and 9 bases respectively, with 7 bases between them. Germline V CDR1 and CDR2: SGHDT, YYEEEE. The CDR3 is 13 residues long. The CDR3 region is CASSLDQVSPLHF. DNA for the CDR3: TGTGCCAGCAGCTTGGATCAGGTTTCACCCCTCCACTTT.

The chain is built from TRBV13 and TRBJ2-1, with 9 bases identical to TRBD2. The CDR3 length is 13 residues. Germline CDR1 reads PRHDT; CDR2 reads FYEKMQ (reference sequence). With 5 bases clipped from V and 8 bases from J, the junction kept 4 bases outside the gene matches. CDR3: CASSQAGGHEQFF. DNA of the CDR3: TGTGCCAGCAGCCAAGCGGGGGGTCATGAGCAGTTCTTC.

The table lists this clone with a few counts. J is TRBJ1-3 and V is TRBV30; TRBD1 aligns across 9 bases. Germline trimming cut 0 bases from V and 0 bases from J; bases unmatched to any gene: 6. Germline V gene sequence: CDR1 GTSNPN, CDR2 SVGIG (reference sequence). CDR3 length: 17 residues. The CDR3 spells CAWSVPGTGNSGNTIYF. CDR3 DNA sequence: TGTGCCTGGAGTGTACCGGGGACAGGGAACTCTGGAAACACCATATATTTT.

This chain joins TRBV3-1 (or the pseudogene TRBV3-2) and TRBJ1-2, with 7 positions matching TRBD1. The CDR3 runs to 15 residues. Germline values: CDR1 LGHDT, CDR2 YNNKEL (reference sequence). V was clipped by 1 base and J by 0 bases; unmatched bases: 2. The CDR3 sequence: CASSQVGTANYGYTF. Here the CDR3 DNA reads TGTGCCAGCAGCCAAGTGGGGACAGCTAACTATGGCTACACCTTC.

The chain has TRBV15 and TRBJ1-3, with unresolved D. The V and J ends lost 0 bases and 4 bases respectively, with 10 bases between them. This CDR3 has 15 amino acids. Germline CDR1 reads LNHNV; CDR2 reads YYDKDF (reference sequence). The CDR3 loop reads CATSRDHWAGNTIYF. For the CDR3, the DNA is TGTGCCACCAGCAGAGACCATTGGGCGGGAAACACCATATATTTT.

V and J are TRBV19 and TRBJ2-5; 10 bases match TRBD1. Germline lookup yields CDR1 LNHDA and CDR2 SQIVND (reference sequence). This CDR3 has 14 residues. V lost 3 bases to trimming and J lost 5 bases; unmatched junction nucleotides: 3. The CDR3 here is CASSIDRGRETQYF. CDR3 DNA sequence: TGTGCCAGTAGTATCGACAGGGGGCGGGAGACCCAGTACTTC.

CDR3 sequence (DNA): TGTGCCAGCAGCGTTGACCCGGGACAGGGGTCGGAGACCCAGTACTTC. Translation gives CASSVDPGQGSETQYF. The chain has TRBV9 and TRBJ2-5, with 10 bases aligning to TRBD1. Looked up from germline, CDR1 is SGDLS and CDR2 is YYNGEE. Germline trimming cut 2 bases from V and 5 bases from J; bases unmatched to any gene: 9. There are 16 residues in the CDR3. The full variable domain, rest sourced from reference TRBV9 and TRBJ2-5, is DSGVTQTPKHLITATGQRVTLRCSPRSGDLSVYWYQQSLDQGLQFLIQYYNGEERAKGNILERFSAQQFPDLHSELNLSSLELGDSALYFCASSVDPGQGSETQYFGPGTRLLVL.

The chain is built from TRBV13 and TRBJ2-1, with 8 bases fitting TRBD2. V gave up 4 bases and J gave up 16 bases; unmatched junction bases: 15. The CDR3 is made up of 14 amino acids. The germline V gene encodes CDR1 PRHDT and CDR2 FYEKMQ (reference sequence). The CDR3 DNA reads TGTGCCAGCAGCTCCCAGAGCGGGAGACCCAACGGTTTCTTC. Its translation is CASSSQSGRPNGFF.

This clone was observed a handful of times. The chain links TRBV7-2 to TRBJ2-2; 8 nucleotides line up with TRBD1. This CDR3 has 15 amino acids. The V and J ends lost 5 bases and 4 bases, in that order; junction bases with no gene match: 6. Germline loops: CDR1 SGHTA, CDR2 FQGNSA. The CDR3 protein is CASSQGQAFTGELFF. The DNA of the CDR3 is TGTGCCAGCAGCCAGGGACAGGCCTTCACCGGGGAGCTGTTTTTT.

The rearrangement links TRBV9 to TRBJ1-4; no reliable D call. V lost 4 bases and J 7 bases, leaving 20 bases between the germline ends. CDR3 size: 16 residues. The germline V gene has CDR1 SGDLS and CDR2 YYNGEE. In nucleotides, the CDR3 is TGTGCCAGCAGCCGAGTGATGGAGGGAGGTCGTGAAAAACTGTTTTTT. Protein sequence: CASSRVMEGGREKLFF.

The V and J genes are TRBV24-1 and TRBJ2-3; TRBD2 is a possible D gene (5 bases). The V and J ends lost 3 bases and 6 bases respectively, with 12 bases between them. CDR1 is KGHDR, CDR2 SFDVKD, per germline. The CDR3 consists of 14 residues. The CDR3 DNA reads as TGTGCCACCAGTGATCCGGACCGAGGGGATACGCAGTATTTT. This encodes CATSDPDRGDTQYF.